This record looks at one T cell receptor (beta chain) sequence and its context. Methods used by the authors: Amplification with reference gene primers provided the estimates of nucleated cell counts. Repertoires were generated with immunoSEQ multiplex PCR, while TCRdb's copy carries only in-frame clones and drops some. That table gives V, J and clone size, and the DNA gave D and trimming. The data hold 75,000 or so clones, with roughly four fifths observed a single time. This record belongs to a study of blood T cell repertoires in COVID-19. Turning to the study itself: The study drew acute and convalescent COVID-19 samples from the United States, Italy and Spain.

This clonotype was sampled from a man aged 60 to 75 with acute or convalescent COVID-19. Sequencing was done on a sample of peripheral blood.

The CDR3 coding sequence is TGTGCCAGCAGCTCACGGGGGACGGAGACCCAGTACTTC. It specifies CASSSRGTETQYF. This chain uses TRBV6-5 with TRBJ2-5; possible D gene TRBD2, 6 bases. The CDR3 extends over 13 amino acids. Germline assignment: CDR1 MNHEY and CDR2 SVGAGI. Trimming removed 6 bases at V and 5 bases at J, with 13 bases between.